This T cell receptor beta chain was captured by sequencing in a study of spatial heterogeneity in lung cancer. Study in general: The study consistently detected more beta-chain than alpha-chain sequences. An average of more than ten raw reads was observed per unique TCR and UMI combination. General study findings and limits: Follow-up blood showed ubiquitous expanded tumor TCRs less than blood at resection did.

Regarding time point: blood at routine non-recurrence follow-up after resection. TCRs were sequenced from unsorted whole RNA of tumor, nontumor lung or PBMC. TCRdb re-analysed the 5' RACE reads in MiXCR, keeping a single row per CDR3 protein. The sample includes about 120,000 distinct CDR3 sequences, 12% of them seen just once. J gave up 0 bases and V 6 bases, and 7 bases lay outside the gene matches. CDR1 SGHVS and CDR2 FNYEAQ come from the germline V gene. The CDR3 is 15 amino acids. A remark on this clonotype: Its cognate antigen is unknown.

The gene calls are TRBV7-6 and TRBJ2-7; TRBD1 matches 8 bases. The sequencing used PBMCs, collected at follow-up. The receptor comes from a male donor with early-stage non-small cell lung cancer. DNA of the CDR3: TGTGCCAGCAGTTTACTACAGGGGGACTCCTACGAGCAGTACTTC. Protein: CASSLLQGDSYEQYF.